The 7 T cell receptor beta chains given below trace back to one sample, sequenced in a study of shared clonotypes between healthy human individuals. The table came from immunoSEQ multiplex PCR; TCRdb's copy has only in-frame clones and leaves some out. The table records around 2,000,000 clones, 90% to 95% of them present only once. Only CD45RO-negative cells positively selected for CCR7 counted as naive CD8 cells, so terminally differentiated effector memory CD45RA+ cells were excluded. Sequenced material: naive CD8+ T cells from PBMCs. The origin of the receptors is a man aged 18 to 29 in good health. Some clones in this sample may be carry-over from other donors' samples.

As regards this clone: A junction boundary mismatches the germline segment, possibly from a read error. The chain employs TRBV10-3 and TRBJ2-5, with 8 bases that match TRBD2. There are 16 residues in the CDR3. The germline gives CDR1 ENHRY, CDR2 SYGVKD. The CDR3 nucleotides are TGTGCCATCCGTGACGGGCCTGGGCGGGAGGAGGAGACCCAGTACTTC. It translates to CAIRDGPGREEETQYF.

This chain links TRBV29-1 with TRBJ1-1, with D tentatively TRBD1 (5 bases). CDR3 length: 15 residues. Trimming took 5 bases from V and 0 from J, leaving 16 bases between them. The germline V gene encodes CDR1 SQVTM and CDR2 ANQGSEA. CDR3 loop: CSVKLQTGLNTEAFF. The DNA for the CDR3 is TGCAGCGTTAAACTACAAACGGGACTGAACACTGAAGCTTTCTTT.

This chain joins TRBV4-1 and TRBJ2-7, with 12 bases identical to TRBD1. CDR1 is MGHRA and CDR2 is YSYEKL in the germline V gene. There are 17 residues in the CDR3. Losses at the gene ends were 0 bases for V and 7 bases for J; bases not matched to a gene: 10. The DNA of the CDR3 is TGCGCCAGCAGCCAAGAGCATTGGGGACAGGGGGCATATGAGCAGTACTTC. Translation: CASSQEHWGQGAYEQYF.

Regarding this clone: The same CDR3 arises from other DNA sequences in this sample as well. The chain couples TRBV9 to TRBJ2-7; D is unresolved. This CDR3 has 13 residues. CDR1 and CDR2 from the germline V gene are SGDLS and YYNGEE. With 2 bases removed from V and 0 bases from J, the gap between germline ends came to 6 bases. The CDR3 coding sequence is TGTGCCAGCAGCGTGGCAGACTCCTACGAGCAGTACTTC. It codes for CASSVADSYEQYF.

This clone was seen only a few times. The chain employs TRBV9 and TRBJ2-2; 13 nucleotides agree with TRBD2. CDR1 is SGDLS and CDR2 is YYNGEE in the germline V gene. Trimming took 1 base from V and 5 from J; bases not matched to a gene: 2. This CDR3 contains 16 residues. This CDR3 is CASSVQLAGGTGELFF. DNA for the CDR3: TGTGCCAGCAGCGTACAACTAGCGGGAGGGACCGGGGAGCTGTTTTTT.

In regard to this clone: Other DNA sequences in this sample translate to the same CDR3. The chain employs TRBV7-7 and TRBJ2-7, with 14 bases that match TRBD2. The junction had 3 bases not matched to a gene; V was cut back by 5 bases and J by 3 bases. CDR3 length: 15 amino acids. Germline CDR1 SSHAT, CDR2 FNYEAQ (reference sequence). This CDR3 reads CASSLGLAGDYEQYF. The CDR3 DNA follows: TGTGCCAGCAGCCTGGGACTAGCGGGGGACTACGAGCAGTACTTC.

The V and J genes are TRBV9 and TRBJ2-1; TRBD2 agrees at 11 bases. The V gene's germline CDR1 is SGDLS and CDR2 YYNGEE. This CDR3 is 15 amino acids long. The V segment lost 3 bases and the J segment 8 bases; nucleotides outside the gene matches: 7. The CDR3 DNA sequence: TGTGCCAGCAGCGCCACTAGCGGGAGAGGGTATGAGCAGTTCTTC. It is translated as CASSATSGRGYEQFF.